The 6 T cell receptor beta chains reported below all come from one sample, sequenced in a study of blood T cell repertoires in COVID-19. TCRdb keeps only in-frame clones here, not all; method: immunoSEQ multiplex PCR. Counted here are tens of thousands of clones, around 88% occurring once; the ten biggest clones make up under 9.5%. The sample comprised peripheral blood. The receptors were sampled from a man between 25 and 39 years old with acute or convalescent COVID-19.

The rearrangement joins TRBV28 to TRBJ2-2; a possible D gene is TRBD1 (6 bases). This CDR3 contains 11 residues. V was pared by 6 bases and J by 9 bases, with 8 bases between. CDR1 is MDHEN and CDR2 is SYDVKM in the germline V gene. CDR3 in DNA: TGTGCCAGCAGACAGGGATGGGAGCTGTTTTTT. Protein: CASRQGWELFF.

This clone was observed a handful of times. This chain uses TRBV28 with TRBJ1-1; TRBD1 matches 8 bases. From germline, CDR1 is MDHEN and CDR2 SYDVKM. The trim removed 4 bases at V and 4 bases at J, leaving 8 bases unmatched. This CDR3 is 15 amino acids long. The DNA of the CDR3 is TGTGCCAGCAGTTCGGACAGGGCAGTTATCACTGAAGCTTTCTTT. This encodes CASSSDRAVITEAFF.

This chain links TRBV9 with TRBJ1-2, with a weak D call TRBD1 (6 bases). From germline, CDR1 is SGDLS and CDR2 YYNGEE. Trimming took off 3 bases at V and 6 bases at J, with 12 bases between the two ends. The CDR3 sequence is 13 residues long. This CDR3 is CASSGGTQDGYTF. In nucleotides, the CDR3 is TGTGCCAGCAGCGGAGGGACACAGGATGGCTACACCTTC.

CDR3 loop: CASSLGRQYEQYF. The DNA of the CDR3 is TGTGCCAGCAGTTTGGGGAGACAATACGAGCAGTACTTC. This chain connects TRBV12-3 or TRBV12-4 to TRBJ2-7; the D gene is possibly TRBD2 (5 bases). The CDR3 runs 13 residues. V lost 3 bases and J 4 bases, leaving 10 bases between the germline ends.

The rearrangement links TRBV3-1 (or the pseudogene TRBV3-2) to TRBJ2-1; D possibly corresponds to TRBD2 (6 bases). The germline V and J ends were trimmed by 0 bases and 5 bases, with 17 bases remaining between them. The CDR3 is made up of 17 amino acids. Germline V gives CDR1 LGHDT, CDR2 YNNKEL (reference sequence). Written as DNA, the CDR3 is TGTGCCAGCAGCCAAGATGAATCTGGGGACTCGAACAATGAGCAGTTCTTC. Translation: CASSQDESGDSNNEQFF.

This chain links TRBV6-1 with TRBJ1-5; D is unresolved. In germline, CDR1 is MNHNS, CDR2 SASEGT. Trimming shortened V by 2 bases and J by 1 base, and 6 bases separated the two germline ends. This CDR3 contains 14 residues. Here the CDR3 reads CASSEFRSNQPQHF. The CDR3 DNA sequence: TGTGCCAGCAGTGAATTCCGGAGCAATCAGCCCCAGCATTTT.